This T cell receptor beta chain was captured by sequencing in a study of OX40 agonist ivuxolimab in advanced cancers. For the study at large: Patients received the agonistic anti-OX40 (CD134) antibody ivuxolimab. General observations from the study: Near-lowest levels of clonal expansion characterized partial responders at 0.1-3.0 mg/kg. Certain nonresponding patients likewise had low normalized T-cell clonal expansion.

With regard to this clone: Its cognate antigen is unknown.

Libraries were prepared by immunoSEQ multiplex PCR; TCRdb keeps only in-frame clonotypes and omits some of them. The sample lists about 40,000 clones; approximately 90% were seen once. A history of autoimmune disease or systemic immunosuppression excluded patients. The TCR sequence derives from an adult with an advanced solid tumor such as melanoma, head and neck, liver or kidney cancer. The starting material was CD4+ or CD8+ T cells sorted from blood, obtained in a trial of the OX40 agonist ivuxolimab.

The CDR3 DNA reads as TGTGCCAGCAGCTTAGCGGGGGCAGCCCCGCTCTCTGGGGCCAACGTCCTGACTTTC. Translating gives CASSLAGAAPLSGANVLTF. J is TRBJ2-6 and V is TRBV11-2; D is tentatively TRBD1 or TRBD2 (6 bases each). This CDR3 has 19 amino acids. In germline, CDR1 is SGHAT, CDR2 FQNNGV. Trimming took off 1 base at V and 0 bases at J, with 16 bases between the two ends.